The sequence of this T cell receptor beta chain was determined in a study of Graves' ophthalmopathy and Graves' hyperthyroidism. The overall study: If no ophthalmopathy appeared within 18 months of follow-up, hyperthyroidism was termed stable. General observations from the study: A majority of expanded thyroid clonotypes exceeding 0.001 frequency were likewise present in blood.

Using RNA transcripts, the TCR beta CDR3 regions were amplified. In the first round, RT-PCR was carried out with HTBI primers, and a multiplex PCR formed the second round. TCRdb re-derived calls from the multiplex PCR reads in MiXCR, one entry per CDR3 protein. The sample has around 590,000 distinct CDR3 sequences; roughly 40% are singletons. Details on this clonotype: Its antigen is still unknown.

The CDR3 totals 14 residues. The J segment lost 5 bases and the V segment lost 0 bases, leaving 1 base of the junction unmatched. Germline V lookup: CDR1 ENHRY, CDR2 SYGVKD. The sequence came from an adult man with Graves' hyperthyroidism. This chain links TRBV10-3 with TRBJ1-1; 9 positions match TRBD1. The material sequenced was peripheral blood or thyroid tissue (not recorded which). Here the CDR3 DNA reads TGTGCCATCAGTGAGTCTGGACAGGGGACTGAAGCTTTCTTT. This sequence encodes CAISESGQGTEAFF.